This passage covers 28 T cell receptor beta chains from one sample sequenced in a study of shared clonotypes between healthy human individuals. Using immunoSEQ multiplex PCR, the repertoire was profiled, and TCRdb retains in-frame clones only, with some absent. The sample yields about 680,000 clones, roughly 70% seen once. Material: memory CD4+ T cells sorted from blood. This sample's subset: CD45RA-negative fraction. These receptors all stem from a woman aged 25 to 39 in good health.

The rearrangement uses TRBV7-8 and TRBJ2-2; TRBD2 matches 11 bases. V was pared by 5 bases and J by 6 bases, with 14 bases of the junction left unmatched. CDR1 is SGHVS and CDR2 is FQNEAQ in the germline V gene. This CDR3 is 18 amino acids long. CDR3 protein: CASSPHFSGRALAGELFF. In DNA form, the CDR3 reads TGTGCCAGCAGCCCCCACTTTAGCGGGAGGGCCCTCGCCGGGGAGCTGTTTTTT.

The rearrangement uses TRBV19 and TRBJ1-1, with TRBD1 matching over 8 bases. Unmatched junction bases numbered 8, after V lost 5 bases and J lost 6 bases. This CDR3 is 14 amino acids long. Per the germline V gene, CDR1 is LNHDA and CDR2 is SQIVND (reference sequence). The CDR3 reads CASSDRGSTAEAFF. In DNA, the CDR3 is TGTGCCAGTAGTGACAGGGGATCTACCGCTGAAGCTTTCTTT. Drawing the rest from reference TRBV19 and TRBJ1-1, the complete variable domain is DGGITQSPKYLFRKEGQNVTLSCEQNLNHDAMYWYRQDPGQGLRLIYYSQIVNDFQKGDIAEGYSVSREKKESFPLTVTSAQKNPTAFYLCASSDRGSTAEAFFGQGTRLTVV.

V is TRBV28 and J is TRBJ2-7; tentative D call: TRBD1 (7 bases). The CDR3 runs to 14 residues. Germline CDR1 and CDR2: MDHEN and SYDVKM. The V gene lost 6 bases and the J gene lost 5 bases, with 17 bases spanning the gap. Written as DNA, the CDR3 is TGTGCCAGCAGGCCCCAGGGGGGACCTGACGAGCAGTACTTC. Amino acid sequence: CASRPQGGPDEQYF.

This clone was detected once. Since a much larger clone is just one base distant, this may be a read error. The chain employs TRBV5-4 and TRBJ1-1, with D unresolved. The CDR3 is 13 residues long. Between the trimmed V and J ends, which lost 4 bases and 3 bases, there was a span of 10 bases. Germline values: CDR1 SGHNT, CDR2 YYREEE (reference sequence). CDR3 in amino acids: CASSVQRDTEAFF. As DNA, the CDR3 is TGTGCCAGCAGCGTACAGAGGGACACTGAAGCTTTCTTT.

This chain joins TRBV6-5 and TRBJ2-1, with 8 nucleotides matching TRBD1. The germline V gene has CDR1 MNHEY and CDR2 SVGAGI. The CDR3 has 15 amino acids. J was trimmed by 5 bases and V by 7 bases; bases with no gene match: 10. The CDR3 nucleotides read TGTGCCAGCATCGACAGGGGCGGAAAGAACAATGAGCAGTTCTTC. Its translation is CASIDRGGKNNEQFF.

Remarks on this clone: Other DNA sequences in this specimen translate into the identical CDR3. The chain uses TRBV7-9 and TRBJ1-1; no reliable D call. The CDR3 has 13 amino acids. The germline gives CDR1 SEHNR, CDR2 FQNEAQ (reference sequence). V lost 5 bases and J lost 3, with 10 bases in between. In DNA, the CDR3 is TGTGCCAGCAGCCCCCAAGGGTACACTGAAGCTTTCTTT. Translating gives CASSPQGYTEAFF.

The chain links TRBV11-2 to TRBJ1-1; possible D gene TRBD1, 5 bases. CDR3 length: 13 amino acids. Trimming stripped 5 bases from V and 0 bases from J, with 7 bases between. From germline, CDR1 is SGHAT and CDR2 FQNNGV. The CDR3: CASSRDVNTEAFF. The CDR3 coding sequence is TGTGCCAGCAGCCGGGACGTGAACACTGAAGCTTTCTTT. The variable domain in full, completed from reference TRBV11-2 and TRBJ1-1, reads EAGVAQSPRYKIIEKRQSVAFWCNPISGHATLYWYQQILGQGPKLLIQFQNNGVVDDSQLPKDRFSAERLKGVDSTLKIQPAKLEDSAVYLCASSRDVNTEAFFGQGTRLTVV.

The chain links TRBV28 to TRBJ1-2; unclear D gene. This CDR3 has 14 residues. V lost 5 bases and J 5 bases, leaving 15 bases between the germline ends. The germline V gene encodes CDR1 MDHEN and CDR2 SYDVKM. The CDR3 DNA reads TGTGCCAGCAGTCCTCCCGGTCCGAGTTATGGCTACACCTTC. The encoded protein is CASSPPGPSYGYTF.

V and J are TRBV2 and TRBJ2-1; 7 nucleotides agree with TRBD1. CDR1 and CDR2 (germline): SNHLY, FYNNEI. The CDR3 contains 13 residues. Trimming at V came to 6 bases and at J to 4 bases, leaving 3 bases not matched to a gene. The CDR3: CASRSDRYNEQFF. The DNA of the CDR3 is TGTGCCAGCAGATCGGACAGGTACAATGAGCAGTTCTTC. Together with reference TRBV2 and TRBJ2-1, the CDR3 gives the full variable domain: EPEVTQTPSHQVTQMGQEVILRCVPISNHLYFYWYRQILGQKVEFLVSFYNNEISEKSEIFDDQFSVERPDGSNFTLKIRSTKLEDSAMYFCASRSDRYNEQFFGPGTRLTVL.

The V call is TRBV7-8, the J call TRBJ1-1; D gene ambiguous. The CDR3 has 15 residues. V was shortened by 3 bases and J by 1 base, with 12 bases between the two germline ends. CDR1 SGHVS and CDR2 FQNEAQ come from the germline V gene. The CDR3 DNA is TGTGCCAGCAGCTTGGCAGGTCCTAAGAACACTGAAGCTTTCTTT. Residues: CASSLAGPKNTEAFF.

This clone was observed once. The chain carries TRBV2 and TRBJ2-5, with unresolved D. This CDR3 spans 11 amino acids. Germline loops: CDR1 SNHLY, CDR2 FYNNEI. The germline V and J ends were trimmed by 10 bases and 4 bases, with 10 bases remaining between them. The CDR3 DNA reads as TGTGCCACAAATGCGAGAGAGACCCAGTACTTC. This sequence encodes CATNARETQYF.

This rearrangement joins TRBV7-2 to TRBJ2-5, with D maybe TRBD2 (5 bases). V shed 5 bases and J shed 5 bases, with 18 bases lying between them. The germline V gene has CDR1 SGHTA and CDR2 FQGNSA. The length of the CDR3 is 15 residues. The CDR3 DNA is TGTGCCAGCAGCCCTTTTGTCCGGGATGGGGAGACCCAGTACTTC. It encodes CASSPFVRDGETQYF.

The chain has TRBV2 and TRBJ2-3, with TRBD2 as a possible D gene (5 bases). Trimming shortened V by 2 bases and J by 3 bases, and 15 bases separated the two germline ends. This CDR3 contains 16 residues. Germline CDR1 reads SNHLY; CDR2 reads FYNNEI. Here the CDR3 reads CASSEKAAGLTDTQYF. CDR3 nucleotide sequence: TGTGCCAGCAGTGAAAAAGCGGCGGGTCTGACAGATACGCAGTATTTT.

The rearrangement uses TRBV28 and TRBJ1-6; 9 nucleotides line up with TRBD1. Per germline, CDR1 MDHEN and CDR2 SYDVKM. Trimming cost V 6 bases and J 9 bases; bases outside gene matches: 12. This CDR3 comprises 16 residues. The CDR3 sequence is CASSSPRQGVFSPLHF. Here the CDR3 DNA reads TGTGCCAGCAGCTCGCCTCGACAGGGGGTATTTTCACCCCTCCACTTT.

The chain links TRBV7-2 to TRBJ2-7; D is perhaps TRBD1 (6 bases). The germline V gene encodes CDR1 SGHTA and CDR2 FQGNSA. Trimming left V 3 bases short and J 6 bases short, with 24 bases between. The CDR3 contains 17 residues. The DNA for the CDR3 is TGTGCCAGCAGCTTTGACCCGGAAAGGGGGTACTATAGCGAGCAGTACTTC. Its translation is CASSFDPERGYYSEQYF.

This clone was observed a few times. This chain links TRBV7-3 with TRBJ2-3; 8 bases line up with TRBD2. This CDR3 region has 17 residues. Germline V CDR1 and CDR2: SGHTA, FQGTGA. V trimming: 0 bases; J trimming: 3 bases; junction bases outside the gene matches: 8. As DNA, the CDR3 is TGTGCCAGCAGCTTAACGTCCAGCGGGAGCGGAACAGATACGCAGTATTTT. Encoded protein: CASSLTSSGSGTDTQYF.

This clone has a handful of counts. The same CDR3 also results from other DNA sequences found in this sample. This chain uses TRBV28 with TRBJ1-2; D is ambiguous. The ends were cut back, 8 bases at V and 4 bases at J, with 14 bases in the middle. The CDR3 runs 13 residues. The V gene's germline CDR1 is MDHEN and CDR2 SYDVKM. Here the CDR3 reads CASSLFQGYGYTF. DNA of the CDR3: TGTGCCAGCTCACTCTTTCAAGGCTATGGCTACACCTTC.

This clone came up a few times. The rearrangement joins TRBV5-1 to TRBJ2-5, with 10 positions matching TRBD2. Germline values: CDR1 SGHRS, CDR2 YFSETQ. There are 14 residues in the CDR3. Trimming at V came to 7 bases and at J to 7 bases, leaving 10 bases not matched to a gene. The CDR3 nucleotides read TGCGCCAGCGCTGGGACTAGCGAGACCGGGACCCAGTACTTC. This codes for CASAGTSETGTQYF. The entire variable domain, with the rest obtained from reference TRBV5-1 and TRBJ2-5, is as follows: KAGVTQTPRYLIKTRGQQVTLSCSPISGHRSVSWYQQTPGQGLQFLFEYFSETQRNKGNFPGRFSGRQFSNSRSEMNVSTLELGDSALYLCASAGTSETGTQYFGPGTRLLVL.

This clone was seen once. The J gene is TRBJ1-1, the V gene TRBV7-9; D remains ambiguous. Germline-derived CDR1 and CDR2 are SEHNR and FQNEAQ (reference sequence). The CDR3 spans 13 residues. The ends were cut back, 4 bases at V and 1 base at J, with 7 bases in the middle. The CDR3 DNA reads TGTGCCAGCAGCTACGCGGGGAACACTGAAGCTTTCTTT. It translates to CASSYAGNTEAFF.

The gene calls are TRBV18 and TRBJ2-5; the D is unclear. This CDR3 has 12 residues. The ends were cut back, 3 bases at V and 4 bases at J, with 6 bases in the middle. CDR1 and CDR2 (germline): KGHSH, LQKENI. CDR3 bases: TGTGCCAGCTCACCTGTTCGAGAGACCCAGTACTTC. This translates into CASSPVRETQYF.

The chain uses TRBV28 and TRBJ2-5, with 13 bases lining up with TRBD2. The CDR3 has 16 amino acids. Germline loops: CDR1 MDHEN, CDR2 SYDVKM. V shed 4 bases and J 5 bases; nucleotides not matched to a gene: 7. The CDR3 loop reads CASSSGLAGPGETQYF. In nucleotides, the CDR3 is TGTGCCAGCAGTTCGGGACTAGCGGGGCCAGGGGAGACCCAGTACTTC.

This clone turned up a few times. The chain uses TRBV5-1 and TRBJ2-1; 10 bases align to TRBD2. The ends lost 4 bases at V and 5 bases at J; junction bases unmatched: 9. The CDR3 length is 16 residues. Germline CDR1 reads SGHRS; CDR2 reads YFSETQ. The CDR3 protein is CASSPGGSGRDNEQFF. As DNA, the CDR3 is TGCGCCAGCAGCCCCGGGGGGAGCGGGAGGGACAATGAGCAGTTCTTC.

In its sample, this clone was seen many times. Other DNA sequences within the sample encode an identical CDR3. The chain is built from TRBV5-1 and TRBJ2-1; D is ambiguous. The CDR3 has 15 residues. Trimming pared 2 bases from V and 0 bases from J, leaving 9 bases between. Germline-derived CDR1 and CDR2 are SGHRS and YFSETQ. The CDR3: CASSFSVSSYNEQFF. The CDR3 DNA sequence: TGCGCCAGCAGCTTCTCGGTAAGCTCCTACAATGAGCAGTTCTTC.

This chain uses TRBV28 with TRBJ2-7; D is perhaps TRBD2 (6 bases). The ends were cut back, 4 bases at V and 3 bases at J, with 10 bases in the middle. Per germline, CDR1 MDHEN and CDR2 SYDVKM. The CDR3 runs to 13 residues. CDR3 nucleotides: TGTGCCAGCAGTTCGGTCGGGGGCTACGAGCAGTACTTC. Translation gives CASSSVGGYEQYF. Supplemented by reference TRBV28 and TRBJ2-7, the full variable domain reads DVKVTQSSRYLVKRTGEKVFLECVQDMDHENMFWYRQDPGLGLRLIYFSYDVKMKEKGDIPEGYSVSREKKERFSLILESASTNQTSMYLCASSSVGGYEQYFGPGTRLTVT.

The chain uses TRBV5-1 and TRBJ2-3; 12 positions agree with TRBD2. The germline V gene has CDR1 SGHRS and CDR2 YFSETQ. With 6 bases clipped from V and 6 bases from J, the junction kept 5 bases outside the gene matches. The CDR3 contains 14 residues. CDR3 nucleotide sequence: TGCGCCAGCATGCCCGGGACTAGCGGGGATACGCAGTATTTT. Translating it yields CASMPGTSGDTQYF. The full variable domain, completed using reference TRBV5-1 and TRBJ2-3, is KAGVTQTPRYLIKTRGQQVTLSCSPISGHRSVSWYQQTPGQGLQFLFEYFSETQRNKGNFPGRFSGRQFSNSRSEMNVSTLELGDSALYLCASMPGTSGDTQYFGPGTRLTVL.

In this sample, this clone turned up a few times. CDR3 protein: CASSPRTSGTGYTGELFF. The CDR3, as DNA: TGTGCCAGCAGTCCCCGGACTAGCGGGACGGGGTACACCGGGGAGCTGTTTTTT. The gene calls are TRBV28 and TRBJ2-2; TRBD2 agrees at 12 bases. Germline V CDR1 and CDR2: MDHEN, SYDVKM. V dropped 5 bases and J dropped 3; count of bases not matched to a gene: 10. The CDR3 is 18 amino acids.

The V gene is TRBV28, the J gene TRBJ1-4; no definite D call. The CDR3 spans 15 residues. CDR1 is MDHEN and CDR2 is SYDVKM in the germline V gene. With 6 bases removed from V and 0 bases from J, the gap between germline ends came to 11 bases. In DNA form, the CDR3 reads TGTGCCAGCAGCACACTAGGTGCAACTAATGAAAAACTGTTTTTT. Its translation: CASSTLGATNEKLFF.

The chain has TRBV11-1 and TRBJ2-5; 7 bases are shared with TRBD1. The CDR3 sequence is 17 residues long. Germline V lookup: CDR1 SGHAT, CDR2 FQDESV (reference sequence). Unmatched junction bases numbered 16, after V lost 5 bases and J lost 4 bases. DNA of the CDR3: TGTGCCAGCAGCCGCACCCTGACAGGGTATATTGGAGAGACCCAGTACTTC. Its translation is CASSRTLTGYIGETQYF. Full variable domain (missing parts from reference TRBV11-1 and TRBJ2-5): EAEVAQSPRYKITEKSQAVAFWCDPISGHATLYWYRQILGQGPELLVQFQDESVVDDSQLPKDRFSAERLKGVDSTLKIQPAELGDSAMYLCASSRTLTGYIGETQYFGPGTRLLVL.